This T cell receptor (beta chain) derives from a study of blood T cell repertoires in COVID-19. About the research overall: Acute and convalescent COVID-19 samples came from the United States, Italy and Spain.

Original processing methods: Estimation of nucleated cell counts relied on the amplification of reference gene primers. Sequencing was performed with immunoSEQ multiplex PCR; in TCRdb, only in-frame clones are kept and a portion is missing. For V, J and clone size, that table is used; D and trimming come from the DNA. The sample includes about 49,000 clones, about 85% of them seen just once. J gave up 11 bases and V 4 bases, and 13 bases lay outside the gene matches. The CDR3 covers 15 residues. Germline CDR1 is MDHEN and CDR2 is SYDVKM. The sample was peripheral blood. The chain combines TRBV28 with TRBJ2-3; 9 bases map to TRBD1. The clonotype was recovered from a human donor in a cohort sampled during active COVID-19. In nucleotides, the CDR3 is TGTGCCAGCAGTTCCACAGGGGGCTTCAGCTCAAAGCAGTATTTT. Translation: CASSSTGGFSSKQYF.